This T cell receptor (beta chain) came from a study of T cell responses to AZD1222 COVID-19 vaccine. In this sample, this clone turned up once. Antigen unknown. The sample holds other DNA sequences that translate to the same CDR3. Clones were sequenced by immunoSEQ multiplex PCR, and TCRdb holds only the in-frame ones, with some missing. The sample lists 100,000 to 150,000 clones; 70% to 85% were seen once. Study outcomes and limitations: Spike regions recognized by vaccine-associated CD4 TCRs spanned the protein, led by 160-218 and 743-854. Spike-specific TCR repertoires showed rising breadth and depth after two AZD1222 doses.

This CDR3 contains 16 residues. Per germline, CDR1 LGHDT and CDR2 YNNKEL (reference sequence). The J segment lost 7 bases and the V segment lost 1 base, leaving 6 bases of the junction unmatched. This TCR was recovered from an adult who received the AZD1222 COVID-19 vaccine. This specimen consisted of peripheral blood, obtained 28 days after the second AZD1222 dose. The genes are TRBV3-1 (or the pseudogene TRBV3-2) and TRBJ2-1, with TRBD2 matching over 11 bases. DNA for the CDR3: TGTGCCAGCAGCCAAGCCCGACTAGCGGGGCGGAATGAGCAGTTCTTC. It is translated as CASSQARLAGRNEQFF.